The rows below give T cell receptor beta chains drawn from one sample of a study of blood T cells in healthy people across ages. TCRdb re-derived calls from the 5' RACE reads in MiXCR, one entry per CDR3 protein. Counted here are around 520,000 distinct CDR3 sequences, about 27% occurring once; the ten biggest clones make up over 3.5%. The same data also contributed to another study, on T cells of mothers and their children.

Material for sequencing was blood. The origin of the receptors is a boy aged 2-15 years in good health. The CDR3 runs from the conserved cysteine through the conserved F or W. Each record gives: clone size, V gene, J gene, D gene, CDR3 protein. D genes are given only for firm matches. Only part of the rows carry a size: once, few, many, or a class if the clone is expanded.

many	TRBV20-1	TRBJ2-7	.	CSAPSGYEQYF
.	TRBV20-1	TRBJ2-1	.	CSARDQEGSHNEQFF
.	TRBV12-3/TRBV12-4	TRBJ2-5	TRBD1	CASRARTGGLLETQYF
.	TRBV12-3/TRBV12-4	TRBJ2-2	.	CASSYRQNTGELFF
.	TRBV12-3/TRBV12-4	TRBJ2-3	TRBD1	CASSTYRGAGRDTQYF
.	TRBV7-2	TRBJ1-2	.	CASTSGWGGYTF
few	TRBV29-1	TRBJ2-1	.	CSVVLSGSRYNEQFF
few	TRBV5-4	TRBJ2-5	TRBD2	CASSFGASGSQETQYF
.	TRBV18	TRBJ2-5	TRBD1	CASSPSGRGPETQYF
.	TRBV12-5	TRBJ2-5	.	CASGQWGFQETQYF